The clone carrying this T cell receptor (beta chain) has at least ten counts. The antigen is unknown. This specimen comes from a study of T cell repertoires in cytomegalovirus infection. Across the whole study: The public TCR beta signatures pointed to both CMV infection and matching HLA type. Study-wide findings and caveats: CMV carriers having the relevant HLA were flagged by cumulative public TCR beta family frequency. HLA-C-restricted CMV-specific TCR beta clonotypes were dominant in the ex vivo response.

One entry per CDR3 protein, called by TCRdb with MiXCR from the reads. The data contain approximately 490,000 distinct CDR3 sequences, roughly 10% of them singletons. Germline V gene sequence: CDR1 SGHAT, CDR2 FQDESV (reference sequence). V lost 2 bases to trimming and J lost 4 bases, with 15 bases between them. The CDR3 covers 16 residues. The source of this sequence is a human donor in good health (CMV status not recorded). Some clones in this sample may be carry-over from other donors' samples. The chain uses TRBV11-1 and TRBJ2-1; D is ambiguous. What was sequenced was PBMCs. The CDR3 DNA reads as TGTGCCAGCAGCTTAAGTAGCAGCGAGCTATACAATGAGCAGTTCTTC. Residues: CASSLSSSELYNEQFF.